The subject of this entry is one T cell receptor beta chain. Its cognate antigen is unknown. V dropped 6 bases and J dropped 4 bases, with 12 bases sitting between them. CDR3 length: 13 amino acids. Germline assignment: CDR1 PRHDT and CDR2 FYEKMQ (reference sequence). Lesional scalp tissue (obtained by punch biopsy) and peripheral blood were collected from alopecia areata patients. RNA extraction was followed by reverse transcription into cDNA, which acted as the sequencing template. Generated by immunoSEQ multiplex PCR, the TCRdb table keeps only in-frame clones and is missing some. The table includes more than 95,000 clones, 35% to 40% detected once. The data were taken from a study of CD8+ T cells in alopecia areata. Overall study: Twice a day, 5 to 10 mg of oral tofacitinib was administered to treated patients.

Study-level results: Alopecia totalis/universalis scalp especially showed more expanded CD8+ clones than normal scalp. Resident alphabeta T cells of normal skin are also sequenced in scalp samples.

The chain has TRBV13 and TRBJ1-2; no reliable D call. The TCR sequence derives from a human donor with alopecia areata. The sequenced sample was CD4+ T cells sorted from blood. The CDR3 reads CASSSIRAYGYTF. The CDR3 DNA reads TGTGCCAGCAGTTCCATTCGGGCCTATGGCTACACCTTC.